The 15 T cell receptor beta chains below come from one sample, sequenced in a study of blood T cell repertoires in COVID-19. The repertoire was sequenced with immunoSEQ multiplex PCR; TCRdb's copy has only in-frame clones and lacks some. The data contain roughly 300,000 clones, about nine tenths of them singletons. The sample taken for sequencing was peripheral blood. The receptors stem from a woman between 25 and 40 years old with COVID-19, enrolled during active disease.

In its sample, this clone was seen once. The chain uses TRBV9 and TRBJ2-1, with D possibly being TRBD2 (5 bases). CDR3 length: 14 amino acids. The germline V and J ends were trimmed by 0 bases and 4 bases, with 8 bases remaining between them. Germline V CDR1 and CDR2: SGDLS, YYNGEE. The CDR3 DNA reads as TGTGCCAGCAGCGTAGCGGGGAGTTACAATGAGCAGTTCTTC. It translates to CASSVAGSYNEQFF. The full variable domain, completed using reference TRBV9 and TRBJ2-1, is DSGVTQTPKHLITATGQRVTLRCSPRSGDLSVYWYQQSLDQGLQFLIQYYNGEERAKGNILERFSAQQFPDLHSELNLSSLELGDSALYFCASSVAGSYNEQFFGPGTRLTVL.

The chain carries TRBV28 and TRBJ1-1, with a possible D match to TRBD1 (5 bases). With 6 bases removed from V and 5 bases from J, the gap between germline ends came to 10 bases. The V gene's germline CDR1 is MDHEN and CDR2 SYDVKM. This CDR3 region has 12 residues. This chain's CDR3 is CASSQTVTEAFF. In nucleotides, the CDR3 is TGTGCCAGCAGCCAGACAGTTACTGAAGCTTTCTTT.

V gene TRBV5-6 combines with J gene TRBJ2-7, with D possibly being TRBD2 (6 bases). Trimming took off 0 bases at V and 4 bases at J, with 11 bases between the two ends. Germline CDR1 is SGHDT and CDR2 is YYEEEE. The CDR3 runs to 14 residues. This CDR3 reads CASSLDLGGYEQYV. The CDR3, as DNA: TGTGCCAGCAGCTTGGACCTGGGGGGATACGAGCAGTACGTC.

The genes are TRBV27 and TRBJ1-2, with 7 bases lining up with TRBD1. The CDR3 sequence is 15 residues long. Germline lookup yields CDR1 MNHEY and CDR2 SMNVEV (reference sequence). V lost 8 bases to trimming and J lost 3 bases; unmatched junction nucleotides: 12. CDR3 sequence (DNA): TGTGCCAGCTCCCGGGTGGGACAGAGCGACTATGGCTACACCTTC. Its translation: CASSRVGQSDYGYTF.

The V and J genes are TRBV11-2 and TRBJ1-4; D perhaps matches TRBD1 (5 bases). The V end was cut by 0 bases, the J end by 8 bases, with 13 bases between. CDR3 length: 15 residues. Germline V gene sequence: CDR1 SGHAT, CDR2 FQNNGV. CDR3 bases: TGTGCCAGCAGCTTAGAGCCCAGGGTTATCGAAAAACTGTTTTTT. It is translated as CASSLEPRVIEKLFF.

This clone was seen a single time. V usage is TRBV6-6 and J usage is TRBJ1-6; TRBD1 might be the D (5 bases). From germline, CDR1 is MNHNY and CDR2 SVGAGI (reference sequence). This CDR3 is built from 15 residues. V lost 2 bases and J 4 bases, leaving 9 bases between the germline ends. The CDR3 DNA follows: TGTGCCAGCAGTTACGGGGCAGGGTATAATTCACCCCTCCACTTT. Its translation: CASSYGAGYNSPLHF.

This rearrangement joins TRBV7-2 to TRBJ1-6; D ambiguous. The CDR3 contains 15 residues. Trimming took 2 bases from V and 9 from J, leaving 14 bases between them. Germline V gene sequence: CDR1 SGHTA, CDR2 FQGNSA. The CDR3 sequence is CASSLPGEWSSPLHF. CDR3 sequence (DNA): TGTGCCAGCAGCTTACCCGGGGAATGGAGTTCACCCCTCCACTTT.

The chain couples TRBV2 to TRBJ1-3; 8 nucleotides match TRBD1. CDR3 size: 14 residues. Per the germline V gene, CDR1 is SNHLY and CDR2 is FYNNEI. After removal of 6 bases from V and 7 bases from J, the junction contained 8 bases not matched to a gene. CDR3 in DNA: TGTGCCAGCAGGGTAACAGGGGGGGAGAACACCATATATTTT. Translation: CASRVTGGENTIYF.

The CDR3 DNA is TGCGCCAGCAGGGGGGACAGGGGAAATGGCTACACCTTC. Residues: CASRGDRGNGYTF. The chain employs TRBV4-1 and TRBJ1-2; TRBD1 aligns across 10 bases. V shed 6 bases and J 6 bases; nucleotides not matched to a gene: 4. Germline CDR1 reads MGHRA; CDR2 reads YSYEKL. The length of the CDR3 is 13 residues.

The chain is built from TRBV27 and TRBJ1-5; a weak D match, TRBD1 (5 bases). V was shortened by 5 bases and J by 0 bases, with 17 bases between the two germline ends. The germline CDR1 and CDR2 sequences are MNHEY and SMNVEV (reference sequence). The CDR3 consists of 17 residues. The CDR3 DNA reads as TGTGCCAGCAGTCGAATAGGGACGGAGGGTAGCAATCAGCCCCAGCATTTT. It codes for CASSRIGTEGSNQPQHF.

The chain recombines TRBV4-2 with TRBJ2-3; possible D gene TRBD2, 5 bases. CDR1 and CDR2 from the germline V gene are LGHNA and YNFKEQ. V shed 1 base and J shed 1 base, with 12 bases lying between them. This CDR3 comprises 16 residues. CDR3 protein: CASSQVGAGGTDTQYF. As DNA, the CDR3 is TGTGCCAGCAGCCAAGTGGGAGCTGGGGGCACAGATACGCAGTATTTT.

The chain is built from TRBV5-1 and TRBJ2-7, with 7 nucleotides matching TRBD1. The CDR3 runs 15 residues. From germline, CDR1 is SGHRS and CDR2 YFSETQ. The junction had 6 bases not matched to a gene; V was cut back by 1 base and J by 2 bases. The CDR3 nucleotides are TGCGCCAGCAGCTTGTTCGGGACAGTAGCCTACGAGCAGTACTTC. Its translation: CASSLFGTVAYEQYF.

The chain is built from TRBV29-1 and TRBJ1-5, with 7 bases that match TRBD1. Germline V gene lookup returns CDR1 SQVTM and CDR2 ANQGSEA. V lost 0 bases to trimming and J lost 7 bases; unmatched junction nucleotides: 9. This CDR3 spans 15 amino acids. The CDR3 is CSVEDRKGARQPQHF. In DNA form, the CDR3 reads TGCAGCGTTGAAGATCGGAAGGGGGCGCGGCAGCCCCAGCATTTT.

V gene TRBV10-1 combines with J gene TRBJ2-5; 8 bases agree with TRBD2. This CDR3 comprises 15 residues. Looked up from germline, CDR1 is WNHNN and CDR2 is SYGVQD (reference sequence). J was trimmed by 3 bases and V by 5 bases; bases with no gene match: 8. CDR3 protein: CASSLRGGGKETQYF. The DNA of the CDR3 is TGCGCCAGCAGTTTACGTGGCGGGGGGAAAGAGACCCAGTACTTC.

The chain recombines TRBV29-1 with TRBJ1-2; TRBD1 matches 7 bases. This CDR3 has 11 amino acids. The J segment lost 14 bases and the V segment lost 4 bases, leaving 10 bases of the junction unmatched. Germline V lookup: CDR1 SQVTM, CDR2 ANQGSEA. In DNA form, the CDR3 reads TGCAGCGTTGGACAGGGTGGTTTAATTACCTTC. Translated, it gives CSVGQGGLITF. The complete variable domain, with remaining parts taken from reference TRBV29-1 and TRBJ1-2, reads SAVISQKPSRDICQRGTSLTIQCQVDSQVTMMFWYRQQPGQSLTLIATANQGSEATYESGFVIDKFPISRPNLTFSTLTVSNMSPEDSSIYLCSVGQGGLITFGSGTRLTVV.